Listed here are 27 T cell receptor beta chains from one sample, sequenced in a study of cytomegalovirus exposure and HLA in healthy donors listed by TCRdb under 2017. The library came from the immunoSEQ multiplex PCR assay. For the multiplex PCR, a mixture combining 60 forward primers for TCR Vbeta segments and 13 reverse primers for TCR Jbeta segments was used. TCRdb limited this immuneACCESS table to in-frame rearrangements with V and J called. A share of clones is missing; checked studies link under half to unresolved V genes, and the rest is unexplained. The sample records around 200,000 clones, more than 85% of which are singletons. The ten most abundant clones make up 0.9% to 1.1% of the sample. The specimen sequenced was PBMCs. These receptor sequences come from a woman between 18 and 29 years old in good health and CMV-seronegative.

V gene TRBV7-2 combines with J gene TRBJ1-5, with a tentative D call TRBD1 (5 bases). This CDR3 has 14 residues. Trimming removed 3 bases at V and 4 bases at J, with 10 bases between. Germline-derived CDR1 and CDR2 are SGHTA and FQGNSA. CDR3 protein: CASSLWGGNQPQHF. The DNA for the CDR3 is TGTGCCAGCAGCTTGTGGGGGGGGAATCAGCCCCAGCATTTT.

The CDR3 region has the DNA TGTGCCAGCAGTGACGGGGGACTAGCACCGACGGAGCTGTTTTTT. Its protein is CASSDGGLAPTELFF. J is TRBJ2-2 and V is TRBV6-4, with 9 bases fitting TRBD2. With 2 bases clipped from V and 10 bases from J, the junction kept 8 bases outside the gene matches. The germline CDR1 and CDR2 sequences are MRHNA and SNTAGT. This CDR3 is 15 amino acids long.

The chain carries TRBV5-6 and TRBJ2-7; D is undetermined. The CDR3 is 15 residues long. Germline CDR1 is SGHDT and CDR2 is YYEEEE. Trimming shortened V by 0 bases and J by 0 bases, and 10 bases separated the two germline ends. CDR3 DNA sequence: TGTGCCAGCAGCTTGGGTTTTGGGCACTCCTACGAGCAGTACTTC. Its translation: CASSLGFGHSYEQYF.

This clone was seen once. The J gene is TRBJ1-1, the V gene TRBV15; D unclear. The ends were cut back, 1 base at V and 10 bases at J, with 13 bases in the middle. The CDR3 extends over 13 amino acids. Germline V gene lookup returns CDR1 LNHNV and CDR2 YYDKDF (reference sequence). The CDR3: CATSRVPESAAFF. The CDR3, as DNA: TGTGCCACCAGCAGAGTCCCGGAGTCGGCAGCTTTCTTT.

The chain links TRBV28 to TRBJ1-4; the D gene is possibly TRBD1 (5 bases). Trimming pared 3 bases from V and 6 bases from J, leaving 23 bases between. This CDR3 region has 18 residues. In germline, CDR1 is MDHEN, CDR2 SYDVKM. The CDR3 region has the DNA TGTGCCAGCAGTTTTCCGACAGAGGCCAAGTTCAACTATGAAAAACTGTTTTTT. It translates to CASSFPTEAKFNYEKLFF.

This rearrangement joins TRBV7-9 to TRBJ1-4; 10 positions agree with TRBD1. This CDR3 is 17 amino acids long. V trimming: 1 base; J trimming: 0 bases; junction bases outside the gene matches: 2. The germline CDR1 and CDR2 sequences are SEHNR and FQNEAQ (reference sequence). As DNA, the CDR3 is TGTGCCAGCAGCTTAGGGACAGGGGGAACAACTAATGAAAAACTGTTTTTT. As protein: CASSLGTGGTTNEKLFF.

The V gene is TRBV27, the J gene TRBJ2-7; 9 nucleotides match TRBD2. V lost 3 bases and J lost 4; bases outside the gene matches: 10. This CDR3 has 16 amino acids. The germline gives CDR1 MNHEY, CDR2 SMNVEV (reference sequence). CDR3 in amino acids: CASSFSAGGGIYEQYF. Here the CDR3 DNA reads TGTGCCAGCAGTTTTTCAGCGGGAGGAGGGATTTACGAGCAGTACTTC.

The chain combines TRBV13 with TRBJ2-7; D gene uncertain. CDR3 length: 15 residues. CDR1 is PRHDT, CDR2 FYEKMQ, per germline (reference sequence). The V end was cut by 3 bases, the J end by 0 bases, with 12 bases between. CDR3: CASSFLTAVSYEQYF. DNA of the CDR3: TGTGCCAGCAGCTTTCTGACGGCGGTCTCCTACGAGCAGTACTTC.

Only a few counts were recorded for this clone. This sequence joins TRBV5-1 and TRBJ2-5; 9 bases match TRBD1. The J call may be in error: the DNA end matches TRBJ2-7 better. The germline gives CDR1 SGHRS, CDR2 YFSETQ. The CDR3 is 14 amino acids. Here the CDR3 reads CASSWTGAAYEQYF. DNA for the CDR3: TGCGCCAGCAGCTGGACAGGGGCCGCCTACGAGCAGTACTTC.

This chain uses TRBV7-3 with TRBJ2-2; the D is unclear. CDR1 and CDR2 from the germline V gene are SGHTA and FQGTGA. The CDR3 contains 12 residues. Trimming stripped 4 bases from V and 3 bases from J, with 3 bases between. CDR3 nucleotides: TGTGCCAGCAGCTCTGACACCGGGGAGCTGTTTTTT. It codes for CASSSDTGELFF.

V and J are TRBV11-2 and TRBJ1-3; D remains ambiguous. Germline V gene lookup returns CDR1 SGHAT and CDR2 FQNNGV. With 5 bases removed from V and 1 base from J, the gap between germline ends came to 9 bases. The CDR3 totals 14 residues. DNA of the CDR3: TGTGCCAGCAGCCCCGACGGGTCTGGAAACACCATATATTTT. As protein: CASSPDGSGNTIYF.

The genes are TRBV7-8 and TRBJ1-2, with D unresolved. The germline CDR1 and CDR2 sequences are SGHVS and FQNEAQ. The CDR3 is made up of 14 amino acids. V was trimmed by 0 bases and J by 2 bases, leaving 7 bases between them. The CDR3 DNA reads TGTGCCAGCAGCTTAGCGCGGGGAAACTATGGCTACACCTTC. This translates into CASSLARGNYGYTF.

This clone was counted once. The chain employs TRBV29-1 and TRBJ2-7, with 13 bases matching TRBD2. Germline-derived CDR1 and CDR2 are SQVTM and ANQGSEA. With V trimmed by 0 bases and J by 6 bases, 8 bases remained unmatched. The CDR3 is made up of 16 amino acids. The CDR3 loop reads CSVEDFGLAGVGEQYF. The CDR3 region has the DNA TGCAGCGTTGAAGATTTCGGACTAGCGGGGGTGGGCGAGCAGTACTTC.

The J gene is TRBJ2-7, the V gene TRBV5-4, with 13 bases fitting TRBD2. Trimming took 5 bases from V and 1 from J; bases not matched to a gene: 9. The germline V gene encodes CDR1 SGHNT and CDR2 YYREEE (reference sequence). The CDR3 sequence is 17 residues long. The CDR3: CASRSPPGLAGSYEQYF. CDR3 sequence (DNA): TGTGCCAGCAGATCGCCTCCGGGACTAGCGGGGTCCTACGAGCAGTACTTC.

This clone was counted only a few times. The gene calls are TRBV7-9 and TRBJ2-7, with 9 bases matching TRBD1. Germline CDR1 reads SEHNR; CDR2 reads FQNEAQ (reference sequence). The CDR3 contains 12 residues. Unmatched junction bases numbered 6, after V lost 11 bases and J lost 4 bases. The CDR3: CAGQDRGYEQYF. DNA for the CDR3: TGTGCCGGTCAGGACAGGGGTTACGAGCAGTACTTC.

J is TRBJ1-2 and V is TRBV2, with TRBD1 matching 9 bases. After removal of 7 bases from V and 7 bases from J, the junction contained 7 bases not matched to a gene. Germline loops: CDR1 SNHLY, CDR2 FYNNEI. The CDR3 totals 13 residues. CDR3 coding DNA: TGTGCCAGCATTACAGGGGGCGCGGGTGGCTACACCTTC. Its protein product is CASITGGAGGYTF.

The CDR3 coding sequence is TGTGCCAGCAGTTTTCAGACTAGCGGGAGAGTCTCCTACAATGAGCAGTTCTTC. Protein product: CASSFQTSGRVSYNEQFF. This rearrangement joins TRBV27 to TRBJ2-1; 12 nucleotides align to TRBD2. Germline trimming cut 3 bases from V and 0 bases from J; bases unmatched to any gene: 6. Germline loops: CDR1 MNHEY, CDR2 SMNVEV (reference sequence). There are 18 residues in the CDR3.

This clone was observed once. The chain joins TRBV9 to TRBJ2-3, with a weak D call TRBD1 (5 bases). The germline CDR1 and CDR2 sequences are SGDLS and YYNGEE. The CDR3 covers 17 residues. Trimming cost V 0 bases and J 3 bases, with 17 bases left between them. The CDR3 DNA follows: TGTGCCAGCAGCGTAGGACAGACTGCCGGTGGTACAGATACGCAGTATTTT. It encodes CASSVGQTAGGTDTQYF. The full variable domain, rest sourced from reference TRBV9 and TRBJ2-3, is DSGVTQTPKHLITATGQRVTLRCSPRSGDLSVYWYQQSLDQGLQFLIQYYNGEERAKGNILERFSAQQFPDLHSELNLSSLELGDSALYFCASSVGQTAGGTDTQYFGPGTRLTVL.

The chain joins TRBV5-5 to TRBJ1-6, with 7 bases matching TRBD1. Per the germline V gene, CDR1 is SGHKS and CDR2 is YYEKEE (reference sequence). The CDR3 sequence is 18 residues long. The ends lost 3 bases at V and 6 bases at J; junction bases unmatched: 15. The CDR3 protein is CASSSSWAVQGINSPLHF. The CDR3 DNA sequence: TGTGCCAGCAGCTCTAGTTGGGCGGTACAGGGGATTAATTCACCCCTCCACTTT.

This clone came up a few times. The chain joins TRBV6-5 to TRBJ2-2; D is unresolved. V lost 5 bases and J lost 0, with 10 bases in between. The CDR3 is 15 residues long. From germline, CDR1 is MNHEY and CDR2 SVGAGI. CDR3 DNA: TGTGCCAGCAGTGTGACTGTTACGAACACCGGGGAGCTGTTTTTT. Encoded protein: CASSVTVTNTGELFF.

The chain couples TRBV11-2 to TRBJ2-1; 9 nucleotides line up with TRBD2. Germline CDR1 is SGHAT and CDR2 is FQNNGV. The CDR3 extends over 16 amino acids. J gave up 12 bases and V 5 bases, and 17 bases lay outside the gene matches. CDR3 bases: TGTGCCAGCAGCCCCCGCCCGAGCGGGGGGAGTGATCTGCAGTTCTTC. Its translation: CASSPRPSGGSDLQFF.

The genes are TRBV5-6 and TRBJ2-1; D is uncertain. This CDR3 contains 16 residues. V was clipped by 1 base and J by 9 bases, with 20 bases between them. Germline V gene sequence: CDR1 SGHDT, CDR2 YYEEEE. This CDR3 is CASSLTLGGSVREQFF. CDR3 DNA: TGTGCCAGCAGCTTGACCCTAGGTGGAAGTGTCCGTGAGCAGTTCTTC. The full variable domain, its missing parts supplied by reference TRBV5-6 and TRBJ2-1, is DAGVTQSPTHLIKTRGQQVTLRCSPKSGHDTVSWYQQALGQGPQFIFQYYEEEERQRGNFPDRFSGHQFPNYSSELNVNALLLGDSALYLCASSLTLGGSVREQFFGPGTRLTVL.

The V call is TRBV27, the J call TRBJ2-1; no definite D call. Trimming took off 5 bases at V and 4 bases at J, with 12 bases between the two ends. The CDR3 is made up of 14 amino acids. Germline V gene data show CDR1 as MNHEY and CDR2 as SMNVEV (reference sequence). The CDR3 coding sequence is TGTGCCAGCAGTCCAGGATCAGGATACAATGAGCAGTTCTTC. This gives the protein CASSPGSGYNEQFF.

This clone was recorded only once. The genes are TRBV27 and TRBJ2-3, with 8 bases identical to TRBD1. Per the germline V gene, CDR1 is MNHEY and CDR2 is SMNVEV (reference sequence). CDR3 length: 18 amino acids. Trimming at V came to 2 bases and at J to 1 base, leaving 11 bases not matched to a gene. CDR3 residues: CASSLRTGIHRGTDTQYF. CDR3 DNA: TGTGCCAGCAGTTTAAGGACAGGGATTCACCGAGGCACAGATACGCAGTATTTT.

V is TRBV7-8 and J is TRBJ2-1, with a weak D call TRBD1 (5 bases). This CDR3 has 13 amino acids. Germline CDR1 reads SGHVS; CDR2 reads FQNEAQ. Trimming removed 1 base at V and 7 bases at J, with 8 bases between. The CDR3, as DNA: TGTGCCAGCAGCTTAGTACAGGCTAATGAGCAGTTCTTC. Translation: CASSLVQANEQFF.

As regards this clone: The sample holds other DNA sequences that translate to the same CDR3. The CDR3 loop reads CASSELGGTSGKGKPGELFF. As DNA, the CDR3 is TGTGCCAGCAGTGAATTGGGAGGGACTAGCGGGAAAGGAAAACCCGGGGAGCTGTTTTTT. The genes are TRBV6-1 and TRBJ2-2; 13 bases agree with TRBD2. Trimming took 2 bases from V and 6 from J; bases not matched to a gene: 15. The germline CDR1 and CDR2 sequences are MNHNS and SASEGT. The CDR3 has 20 residues.

The chain combines TRBV10-2 with TRBJ1-5, with TRBD1 matching 7 bases. Germline V gene data show CDR1 as WSHSY and CDR2 as SAAADI. This CDR3 is 14 amino acids long. The J segment lost 5 bases and the V segment lost 4 bases, leaving 5 bases of the junction unmatched. CDR3: CASSAGQRDQPQHF. CDR3 bases: TGCGCCAGCAGTGCGGGACAGCGAGATCAGCCCCAGCATTTT.